Below, 3 T cell receptor beta chains from the same sample are listed, as sequenced in a study of T cells in Graves' hyperthyroidism and ophthalmopathy. RNA transcripts gave rise to amplified TCR beta CDR3 regions. Researchers ran a first-round RT-PCR on the TCR CDR3 using the HTBI primer set. TCRdb reprocessed the multiplex PCR reads with MiXCR, giving one entry per CDR3 protein. This table holds a few hundred thousand distinct CDR3 sequences, around 13% found once. The specimen was blood. These receptor sequences come from a woman between 18 and 30 years old with Graves' hyperthyroidism.

This clonotype was picked up many times. The chain uses TRBV6-1 and TRBJ1-1; TRBD1 aligns across 9 bases. Per germline, CDR1 MNHNS and CDR2 SASEGT. V shed 5 bases and J 1 base; nucleotides not matched to a gene: 14. The CDR3 consists of 18 residues. The CDR3 is CASSTVPGQGVGNTEAFF. The CDR3 nucleotides read TGTGCCAGCAGTACCGTACCGGGACAGGGAGTAGGGAACACTGAAGCTTTCTTT.

V is TRBV25-1 and J is TRBJ2-7; 8 bases fit TRBD1. From germline, CDR1 is MGHDK and CDR2 SYGVNS. V lost 5 bases, J lost 4 bases, and 7 bases stayed unmatched. The CDR3 consists of 14 residues. CDR3 DNA sequence: TGTGCCAGCAGTTTCGGGACAGGACAATACGAGCAGTACTTC. This encodes CASSFGTGQYEQYF.

In this sample, this clonotype turned up a few times. The rearrangement uses TRBV4-1 and TRBJ2-2, with D maybe TRBD2 (6 bases). CDR3 length equals 17 residues. V lost 1 base, J lost 4 bases, and 16 bases lay in between. Germline V lookup: CDR1 MGHRA, CDR2 YSYEKL. CDR3 protein: CASSQGAAGLITGELFF. CDR3 nucleotide sequence: TGCGCCAGCAGCCAAGGGGCTGCGGGGCTTATCACCGGGGAGCTGTTTTTT.